The text below deals with one TCR beta chain. Its antigen remains unidentified. These data belong to a study of cytomegalovirus exposure and HLA in healthy donors. CDR1 and CDR2 (germline): KGHSH, LQKENI. The CDR3 spans 16 residues. Losses at the gene ends were 3 bases for V and 4 bases for J; bases not matched to a gene: 8. Primers included in the PCR were 60 Vbeta and 13 Jbeta primers. Sequenced by immunoSEQ multiplex PCR; TCRdb stores in-frame clones only, minus some. The sample consists of 160,000 or so clones, about 83% of them appearing once. Healthy bone marrow donors made up the donor group. Broader study findings: Later, TCR association rates were found to vary by HLA locus, highest for DRB1 and lowest for HLA-C. The study listed around 150 cytomegalovirus-associated TCR beta chains. Near-uniform donor sequencing depth was presumed by presence/absence analyses.

The source of this sequence is a woman in her 30s in good health and CMV-seronegative. The genes are TRBV18 and TRBJ2-1, with 8 nucleotides matching TRBD2. Sequenced: PBMCs. The CDR3 sequence is CASSPLAGGQYNEQFF. The CDR3 coding sequence is TGTGCCAGCTCACCTCTCGCGGGGGGCCAGTACAATGAGCAGTTCTTC.